This section outlines one T cell receptor beta chain sequence together with its context. Its antigen is still unknown. Base qualities are not at hand, and no much larger clone is one base apart. Participants in the prospective study were aged roughly 18 to 100 years, lived in some 24 United States geographic areas, and enrolled through a virtual design. In the prospective study, participants were assigned to cohorts based on the clinical history participants reported in a screening survey and a study questionnaire. Recovered participants in ImmuneRACE Cohort 3 were defined by two consecutive negative NP/OP PCR tests, clearance by a healthcare professional, or resolution of symptoms. Each participant in the prospective study had whole blood, serum and a nasopharyngeal or oropharyngeal swab collected by mobile phlebotomists. Additional blood draws and questionnaires over an approximately 2-month period could optionally be provided by prospective study participants. Prospective study blood samples were shipped either frozen or at room temperature before DNA extraction.

This record comes from a study of blood T cell repertoires in COVID-19 (dated by TCRdb to 2020 to 2021). For context, the study as a whole: The collaborator samples originated in the United States, Italy and Spain and spanned the acute and convalescent phases of COVID-19. The prospective study material was composed of cDNA or gDNA derived from T cells, B-cell-depleted T cells, or PBMCs. Deeply sampled blood TCRbeta repertoires from subjects exposed to, actively infected with, or recovered from COVID-19 were included in the dataset. A freely available public database, intended as a resource for researchers studying the immune response to SARS-CoV-2, is where the repertoires were released. The samples were drawn from the first 160 participants of the ongoing ImmuneRACE study and from over a thousand subjects provided by 6 global collaborators. Sample metadata almost always included a de-identified subject ID, COVID-19 status, age in years and sex. HLA class I and class II types, where available, came from metadata supplied by the sample provider rather than from assay-based typing. General study outcomes and caveats: Clinical and demographic metadata were provided uncurated, with the amount varying by source and participant.

TCRbeta CDR3 regions were amplified from genomic DNA by means of the immunoSEQ Assay, a bias-controlled multiplex PCR. In the original analysis: The number of nucleated cells in each sample was estimated from the amplification of reference gene primers within the assay. To quantify the absolute abundance of each unique TCRbeta CDR3 rearrangement, sequence reads were collapsed and filtered. Productive Simpson clonality was computed per sample as the square root of Simpson's diversity index over productive rearrangements. TCRdb obtained this table from immuneACCESS and retained in-frame rearrangements with V and J assigned. These tables miss some clones; where compared with another copy, unresolved V genes account for less than half of the shortfall, and the remainder is unexplained. Clonal size and the V and J genes are those of that table, whereas D and trimming came from the DNA. This sample lists approximately 360,000 clones; around 83% were detected once. Less than 6% of the sample belongs to the ten largest clones.

The CDR3 contains 14 residues, cysteine and phenylalanine counted. Only the CDR3 DNA stays, 42 bases, in frame from base 1. The germline V gene (reference sequence) sets CDR1 to LGHDT and CDR2 to YNNKEL. Deletion took 1 base off V and 2 bases off J, with a span of 5 bases between the germline ends. Rearrangement joined TRBV3-1 (or the pseudogene TRBV3-2) to TRBJ2-2; confidence is insufficient to name the D gene. Sequencing was performed on PBMCs or T cells enriched from blood (not recorded which). This TCR was sampled from a woman in her forties or fifties who had recovered from COVID-19. The DNA reads as follows: TGTGCCAGCAGCCAAGTCCTTAACACCGGGGAGCTGTTTTTT. Its protein is CASSQVLNTGELFF.